A single sample gave rise to the 26 T cell receptor beta chains below, sequenced in a study of blood T cell repertoires in COVID-19. Data came from immunoSEQ multiplex PCR; TCRdb stores just in-frame clones and leaves some out. The sample carries about 50,000 clones, around 86% recorded once. Sequencing used peripheral blood. The receptors here all came from a human donor in a cohort sampled during active COVID-19.

The chain joins TRBV7-2 to TRBJ1-2; D may be TRBD1 (5 bases). The CDR3 loop spans 14 amino acids. Trimming shortened V by 1 base and J by 4 bases, and 10 bases separated the two germline ends. Germline values: CDR1 SGHTA, CDR2 FQGNSA. This CDR3 reads CASSLVRGSYGYTF. Here the CDR3 DNA reads TGTGCCAGCAGCTTAGTGCGGGGGAGCTATGGCTACACCTTC.

This rearrangement joins TRBV5-5 to TRBJ1-2; D gene unclear. V lost 1 base, J lost 2 bases, and 6 bases lay in between. The V gene's germline CDR1 is SGHKS and CDR2 YYEKEE (reference sequence). CDR3 length: 13 amino acids. The CDR3 is CASSLMSNYGYTF. CDR3 in DNA: TGTGCCAGCAGCTTGATGTCGAACTATGGCTACACCTTC.

This clone was seen a few times. The gene calls are TRBV28 and TRBJ2-7, with 8 bases lining up with TRBD1. V was clipped by 7 bases and J by 0 bases; unmatched bases: 8. The CDR3 extends over 15 amino acids. Germline V gene data show CDR1 as MDHEN and CDR2 as SYDVKM. CDR3 sequence reads: CASIRTGTGSYEQYF. The CDR3 nucleotides read TGTGCCAGCATTAGGACCGGGACAGGCTCCTACGAGCAGTACTTC.

The V call is TRBV6-5, the J call TRBJ2-7, with TRBD2 matching over 7 bases. V dropped 7 bases and J dropped 3; count of bases not matched to a gene: 6. The V gene's germline CDR1 is MNHEY and CDR2 SVGAGI. There are 13 residues in the CDR3. CDR3 sequence reads: CASTSGVNYEQYF. The DNA for the CDR3 is TGTGCCAGCACCAGCGGGGTGAACTACGAGCAGTACTTC.

The chain uses TRBV5-1 and TRBJ1-1; the match to TRBD1 covers 10 bases. The CDR3 length is 14 residues. Per the germline V gene, CDR1 is SGHRS and CDR2 is YFSETQ. V was clipped by 4 bases and J by 4 bases; unmatched bases: 4. Here the CDR3 reads CASSGTGVITEAFF. The DNA for the CDR3 is TGCGCCAGCAGCGGGACAGGGGTCATCACTGAAGCTTTCTTT. Full variable domain (outside the CDR3, taken from reference TRBV5-1 and TRBJ1-1): KAGVTQTPRYLIKTRGQQVTLSCSPISGHRSVSWYQQTPGQGLQFLFEYFSETQRNKGNFPGRFSGRQFSNSRSEMNVSTLELGDSALYLCASSGTGVITEAFFGQGTRLTVV.

The rearrangement uses TRBV6-1 and TRBJ2-7, with 12 nucleotides matching TRBD2. There are 17 residues in the CDR3. Germline-derived CDR1 and CDR2 are MNHNS and SASEGT. Unmatched junction bases numbered 9, after V lost 4 bases and J lost 2 bases. CDR3 bases: TGTGCCAGCAGTGCACTAGGACTAGCGGGGAACCCCTACGAGCAGTACTTC. Its protein product is CASSALGLAGNPYEQYF.

This chain connects TRBV4-3 to TRBJ1-2; TRBD1 matches at 8 bases. J gave up 8 bases and V 0 bases, and 8 bases lay outside the gene matches. From germline, CDR1 is LGHNA and CDR2 YSLEER. The CDR3 spans 15 residues. The CDR3 DNA sequence: TGCGCCAGCAGCCAAGACGGACAGGGAACCTACGGCTACACCTTC. Its translation: CASSQDGQGTYGYTF.

The J gene is TRBJ2-7, the V gene TRBV6-5; TRBD1 matches at 9 bases. Germline values: CDR1 MNHEY, CDR2 SVGAGI. This CDR3 has 16 amino acids. Trimming at V came to 4 bases and at J to 0 bases, leaving 7 bases not matched to a gene. This CDR3 reads CASSSIGQGISYEQYF. In nucleotides, the CDR3 is TGTGCCAGCAGTTCAATAGGACAGGGGATCTCCTACGAGCAGTACTTC.

CDR3 loop: CAWSREQGTGGYTF. DNA of the CDR3: TGTGCCTGGAGCCGCGAACAGGGGACCGGCGGCTACACCTTC. The chain combines TRBV30 with TRBJ1-2, with TRBD1 identical over 7 bases. V dropped 3 bases and J dropped 8; count of bases not matched to a gene: 12. The CDR3 is 14 amino acids. Germline assignment: CDR1 GTSNPN and CDR2 SVGIG (reference sequence).

This chain links TRBV7-3 with TRBJ2-2; 7 bases fit TRBD1. The CDR3 sequence is 15 residues long. Germline CDR1 is SGHTA and CDR2 is FQGTGA. V lost 6 bases, J lost 5 bases, and 9 bases stayed unmatched. DNA of the CDR3: TGTGCCAGCAGTCGAACAGGGGCTCTGACCGGGGAGCTGTTTTTT. Protein: CASSRTGALTGELFF. Filled out from reference TRBV7-3 and TRBJ2-2, the complete variable domain reads GAGVSQTPSNKVTEKGKYVELRCDPISGHTALYWYRQSLGQGPEFLIYFQGTGAADDSGLPNDRFFAVRPEGSVSTLKIQRTERGDSAVYLCASSRTGALTGELFFGEGSRLTVL.

The J gene is TRBJ2-5, the V gene TRBV2; 9 bases match TRBD1. The CDR3 loop spans 15 amino acids. V was pared by 7 bases and J by 4 bases, with 10 bases of the junction left unmatched. CDR1 and CDR2 (germline): SNHLY, FYNNEI. The CDR3 sequence: CASTEGTGRGETQYF. Here the CDR3 DNA reads TGTGCCAGCACCGAAGGGACAGGGAGAGGAGAGACCCAGTACTTC.

This chain connects TRBV6-2 or TRBV6-3 to TRBJ2-3, with 8 bases fitting TRBD2. The V segment lost 2 bases and the J segment 4 bases; nucleotides outside the gene matches: 5. CDR3 length: 15 amino acids. Germline V lookup: CDR1 MNHEY, CDR2 SVGEGT. CDR3: CASSYSGSVADTQYF. In DNA, the CDR3 is TGTGCCAGCAGTTACAGCGGGAGTGTGGCAGATACGCAGTATTTT.

The chain has TRBV7-2 and TRBJ2-7; 10 nucleotides match TRBD2. The CDR3 has 15 amino acids. J lost 6 bases, V lost 5 bases, and 10 bases had no gene match. The germline V gene has CDR1 SGHTA and CDR2 FQGNSA. CDR3 coding DNA: TGTGCCAGCAGCGAGAGCGGGAGGGCCGGTCGCGAGCAGTACTTC. Residues: CASSESGRAGREQYF.

The chain employs TRBV7-3 and TRBJ2-7; 9 positions agree with TRBD1. J gave up 3 bases and V 3 bases, and 6 bases lay outside the gene matches. The CDR3 has 15 residues. The germline V gene encodes CDR1 SGHTA and CDR2 FQGTGA. In nucleotides, the CDR3 is TGTGCCAGCAGCTTCTGCCTGACAGGGGGCTACGAGCAGTACTTC. Its translation is CASSFCLTGGYEQYF.

The rearrangement joins TRBV7-6 to TRBJ2-4; 14 positions match TRBD2. With 1 base clipped from V and 0 bases from J, the junction kept 2 bases outside the gene matches. The CDR3 consists of 18 residues. The germline gives CDR1 SGHVS, CDR2 FNYEAQ. CDR3 DNA sequence: TGTGCCAGCAGCTTAGGGGGACTAGCGGGAGTAGCCAAAAACATTCAGTACTTC. Protein sequence: CASSLGGLAGVAKNIQYF.

As concerns this clone: Germline is not matched at one junction end, which may reflect a read error. The J gene is TRBJ2-7, the V gene TRBV29-1, with 7 nucleotides matching TRBD1. CDR1 and CDR2 from the germline V gene are SQVTM and ANQGSEA. The CDR3 is 13 residues long. In DNA, the CDR3 is TGCACCGTTCTACTTGAGGGGGCCCACGAGCAGTACTTC. Translation gives CTVLLEGAHEQYF.

V is TRBV19 and J is TRBJ2-2; D possibly corresponds to TRBD2 (5 bases). The CDR3 spans 12 residues. The germline V gene encodes CDR1 LNHDA and CDR2 SQIVND (reference sequence). The germline V and J ends were trimmed by 9 bases and 3 bases, with 8 bases remaining between them. In DNA, the CDR3 is TGTGCCAGCCAAGCGGACACCGGGGAGCTGTTTTTT. This gives the protein CASQADTGELFF.

This clone was seen a handful of times. The rearrangement joins TRBV7-2 to TRBJ1-3, with 8 nucleotides matching TRBD1. This CDR3 has 15 amino acids. The germline V gene has CDR1 SGHTA and CDR2 FQGNSA. The V segment lost 2 bases and the J segment 4 bases; nucleotides outside the gene matches: 4. CDR3 nucleotide sequence: TGTGCCAGCAGCTTACAGGGGGCGCAGGGAAACACCATATATTTT. It codes for CASSLQGAQGNTIYF.

V is TRBV6-5 and J is TRBJ1-2, with 8 nucleotides matching TRBD1. CDR1 MNHEY and CDR2 SVGAGI come from the germline V gene. V shed 6 bases and J 8 bases; nucleotides not matched to a gene: 8. The length of the CDR3 is 13 residues. CDR3 residues: CASSPDRGGGYTF. DNA of the CDR3: TGTGCCAGCAGCCCCGACAGGGGAGGAGGCTACACCTTC.

The chain uses TRBV7-2 and TRBJ2-1; D gene unclear. The CDR3 loop spans 11 amino acids. V lost 5 bases and J lost 5, with 4 bases in between. The germline CDR1 and CDR2 sequences are SGHTA and FQGNSA. This CDR3 is CASSQNNEQFF. The CDR3 DNA is TGTGCCAGCAGCCAAAACAATGAGCAGTTCTTC.

This clone has a handful of counts. The J gene is TRBJ2-1, the V gene TRBV28, with D hard to call. The V end was cut by 5 bases, the J end by 5 bases, with 13 bases between. This CDR3 contains 14 residues. Germline V gives CDR1 MDHEN, CDR2 SYDVKM. CDR3 residues: CASSPAAVNNEQFF. As DNA, the CDR3 is TGTGCCAGCAGTCCGGCGGCGGTTAACAATGAGCAGTTCTTC.

This clone was counted once. V gene TRBV6-1 combines with J gene TRBJ1-2, with D hard to call. The length of the CDR3 is 13 residues. Per the germline V gene, CDR1 is MNHNS and CDR2 is SASEGT. Trimming pared 3 bases from V and 7 bases from J, leaving 12 bases between. CDR3 coding DNA: TGTGCCAGCAGTGATTACCAGGTCATTGGCTACACCTTC. Residues: CASSDYQVIGYTF.

The chain links TRBV5-6 to TRBJ2-7; D is perhaps TRBD2 (6 bases). Germline CDR1 is SGHDT and CDR2 is YYEEEE. The CDR3 is 15 amino acids. The germline V and J ends were trimmed by 0 bases and 2 bases, with 12 bases remaining between them. CDR3 region: CASSLGGGDPYEQYF. The CDR3 coding sequence is TGTGCCAGCAGCTTGGGGGGCGGGGACCCCTACGAGCAGTACTTC.

This clone was recorded only once. The V call is TRBV27, the J call TRBJ2-7, with 7 positions matching TRBD1. Germline V CDR1 and CDR2: MNHEY, SMNVEV (reference sequence). Germline trimming cut 10 bases from V and 5 bases from J; bases unmatched to any gene: 8. This CDR3 region has 12 residues. The CDR3 loop reads CATKGAGNEQYF. For the CDR3, the DNA is TGTGCCACTAAGGGGGCAGGGAACGAGCAGTACTTC.

To note about this clone: Within the sample, other DNA sequences also encode this same CDR3. The chain uses TRBV27 and TRBJ1-5, with D possibly TRBD1 on 6 matching bases. The CDR3 spans 14 residues. CDR1 and CDR2 from the germline V gene are MNHEY and SMNVEV (reference sequence). V lost 6 bases to trimming and J lost 2 bases, with 11 bases between them. In DNA form, the CDR3 reads TGTGCCAGCAGCCTTAGACAGGGCAATCAGCCCCAGCATTTT. Amino acid sequence: CASSLRQGNQPQHF.

The chain carries TRBV7-9 and TRBJ2-3; 10 bases fit TRBD2. This CDR3 has 18 residues. Germline CDR1 reads SEHNR; CDR2 reads FQNEAQ (reference sequence). V was pared by 3 bases and J by 0 bases, with 9 bases of the junction left unmatched. The CDR3 nucleotides read TGTGCCAGCAGCTTCTATAGCGGGGGGATTCCTAGCACAGATACGCAGTATTTT. Protein sequence: CASSFYSGGIPSTDTQYF.